This TCR beta chain comes out of a study of T-cell reconstitution after alpha-beta-depleted transplantation in children. Unique molecular identifiers were used to barcode this TCRbeta library. In TCRdb, the PCR reads were re-called with MiXCR into one record per CDR3 protein. The sample lists a few hundred thousand distinct CDR3 sequences; about a tenth were seen once. This CDR3 comprises 16 residues. V was trimmed by 1 base and J by 5 bases, leaving 20 bases between them. Germline CDR1 reads SQVTM; CDR2 reads ANQGSEA. This receptor was obtained from a human donor who donated a stem cell graft to a child with acute myeloid leukemia. The genes are TRBV29-1 and TRBJ1-1; possibly TRBD1 for D (5 bases). Sequencing used PBMCs from the stem cell graft donor, obtained from the stem cell graft. This CDR3 is CSVEGGRGRFKTEAFF. CDR3 nucleotide sequence: TGCAGCGTTGAAGGGGGGAGGGGCCGGTTTAAGACTGAAGCTTTCTTT.